This T cell receptor beta chain originates from a study of blood T cells in healthy people across ages. This CDR3 is 14 amino acids long. Germline loops: CDR1 LGHDT, CDR2 YNNKEL (reference sequence). The ends were cut back, 0 bases at V and 1 base at J, with 7 bases in the middle. A sample-barcoded 5' primer and a J-beta primer mix were used in a second PCR of about 6 to 11 cycles. TCRdb re-called the 5' RACE reads through MiXCR, storing one row per CDR3 protein. The sample has around 710,000 distinct CDR3 sequences; roughly two fifths are singletons. This clonotype has a count of ten or more. The source material was blood. The receptor was derived from a woman aged 60-75 years in good health. The rearrangement links TRBV3-1 to TRBJ2-7; a possible D gene is TRBD1 (6 bases). CDR3 bases: TGTGCCAGCAGCCAAGATAGGGGGTCCTACGAGCAGTACTTC. Protein: CASSQDRGSYEQYF.